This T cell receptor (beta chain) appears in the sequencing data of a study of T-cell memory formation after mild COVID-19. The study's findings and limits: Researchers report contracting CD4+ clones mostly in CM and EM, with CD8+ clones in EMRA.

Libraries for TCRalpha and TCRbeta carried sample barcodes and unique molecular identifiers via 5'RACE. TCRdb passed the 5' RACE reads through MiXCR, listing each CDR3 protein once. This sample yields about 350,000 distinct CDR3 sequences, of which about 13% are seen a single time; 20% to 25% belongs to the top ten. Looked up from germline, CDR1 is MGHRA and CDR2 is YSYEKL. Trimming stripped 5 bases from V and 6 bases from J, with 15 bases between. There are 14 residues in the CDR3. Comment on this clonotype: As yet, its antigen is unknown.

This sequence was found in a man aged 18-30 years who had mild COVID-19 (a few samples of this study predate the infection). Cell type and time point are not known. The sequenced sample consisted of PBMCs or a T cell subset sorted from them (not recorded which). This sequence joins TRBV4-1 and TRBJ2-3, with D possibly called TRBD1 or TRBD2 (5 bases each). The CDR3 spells CASSGRTGPDTQYF. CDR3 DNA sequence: TGCGCCAGCAGCGGAAGGACGGGGCCCGATACGCAGTATTTT.